The subject of this entry is one TCR beta chain. Its specificity is not known. Germline-derived CDR1 and CDR2 are SGHRS and YFSETQ. V gave up 4 bases and J gave up 3 bases, with 14 bases separating them. The length of the CDR3 is 16 residues. The sample originates from a study of human versus mouse CDR3 diversity and MHC coevolution. The overall study: The immunoSEQ assay reportedly detects one in 200,000 T cells.

TCRdb's table, derived via immunoSEQ multiplex PCR, lists solely in-frame clones and lacks some. The table lists just under 60,000 clones, around 94% of them singletons, with 18% in the top ten. General study results and limits: Two of the three human donors had the lowest clonal inequality.

Sequenced sample: naive CD4+ T cells from blood. Subset indicated: CD45RO-negative CD62L-positive naive CD4 T cells. The V and J genes are TRBV5-1 and TRBJ1-6, with a possible D match to TRBD1 (6 bases). The sequence was collected from a person aged 55 to 75 in good health. CDR3 sequence: CASSPRTASYNSPLHF. The CDR3 region has the DNA TGCGCCAGCAGCCCCCGGACAGCGAGCTATAATTCACCCCTCCACTTT.